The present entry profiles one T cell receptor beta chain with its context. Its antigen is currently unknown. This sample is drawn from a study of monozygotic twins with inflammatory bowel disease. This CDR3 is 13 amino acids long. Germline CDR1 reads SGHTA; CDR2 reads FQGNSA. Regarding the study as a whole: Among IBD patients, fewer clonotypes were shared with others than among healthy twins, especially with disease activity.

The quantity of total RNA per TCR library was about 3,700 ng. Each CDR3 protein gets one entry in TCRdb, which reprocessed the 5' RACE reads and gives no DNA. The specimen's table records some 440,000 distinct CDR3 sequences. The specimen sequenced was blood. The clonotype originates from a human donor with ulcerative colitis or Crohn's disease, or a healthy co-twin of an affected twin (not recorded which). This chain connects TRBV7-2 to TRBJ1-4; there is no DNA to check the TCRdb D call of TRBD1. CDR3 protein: CASSLGGREKLFF. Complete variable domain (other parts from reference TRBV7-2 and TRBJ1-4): GAGVSQSPSNKVTEKGKDVELRCDPISGHTALYWYRQSLGQGLEFLIYFQGNSAPDKSGLPSDRFSAERTGGSVSTLTIQRTQQEDSAVYLCASSLGGREKLFFGSGTQLSVL.